This TCR beta chain is drawn from a study of blood T cell repertoires in COVID-19. On the study more broadly: In each case, the material was cDNA or gDNA derived from T cells, B-cell-depleted T cells, or PBMCs.

Authors' analysis steps: Reference gene primer amplification yielded estimated nucleated cell counts. TCRdb's copy holds only in-frame clones and misses some; the assay was immunoSEQ multiplex PCR. V and J calls and clone size follow that table, whereas D and trimming were derived from the DNA. The table includes 65,000 to 80,000 clones, 86% detected once. Between the trimmed V and J ends, which lost 4 bases and 0 bases, there was a span of 8 bases. In germline, CDR1 is SGHNT, CDR2 YYREEE (reference sequence). The CDR3 has 15 amino acids. This clone was seen just once. The rearrangement links TRBV5-4 to TRBJ2-6; TRBD1 might be the D (5 bases). The TCR originated in an elderly man in a cohort sampled during active COVID-19. Source material: peripheral blood. The CDR3, as DNA: TGTGCCAGCAGCCCGCAGGGCTCTGGGGCCAACGTCCTGACTTTC. Amino acid sequence: CASSPQGSGANVLTF.